This is a list of T cell receptor beta chains from one sample in a study of cytomegalovirus exposure and HLA in healthy donors. Produced via immunoSEQ multiplex PCR; TCRdb's table is partial and in-frame only. The sample records 150,000 to 200,000 clones, more than 70% being singletons. Sequencing was carried out using PBMCs. Receptors originate from a man between 18 and 35 years old in good health and CMV-seropositive. CDR3s include the opening cysteine and the closing phenylalanine or tryptophan. D genes are given only for firm matches. For some rows the clone size is stated as once, few or many, or as a class when expanded; others skip it.

V	J	D	size	CDR3	DNA
TRBV28	TRBJ2-2	TRBD2	.	CASSHQWPRGRAITGELFF	TGTGCCAGCAGCCACCAATGGCCTCGCGGGAGGGCCATCACCGGGGAGCTGTTTTTT
TRBV19	TRBJ1-5	TRBD1	once	CASSGGLSNQPQHF	TGTGCCAGCTCAGGGGGCCTTAGCAATCAGCCCCAGCATTTT
TRBV28	TRBJ1-5	.	.	CASSRGRDNQPQHF	TGTGCCAGCAGCCGCGGACGGGACAATCAGCCCCAGCATTTT
TRBV2	TRBJ1-3	.	.	CADEDRKSSGNTIYF	TGTGCCGACGAGGACAGAAAAAGCTCTGGAAACACCATATATTTT
TRBV4-2	TRBJ2-3	TRBD2	.	CASSQLGGADTQYF	TGTGCCAGCAGCCAACTGGGAGGGGCAGATACGCAGTATTTT
TRBV5-1	TRBJ2-1	TRBD1	.	CASSLETGGAPYNEQFF	TGCGCCAGCAGCTTGGAGACAGGGGGCGCCCCCTACAATGAGCAGTTCTTC
TRBV6-5	TRBJ2-2	TRBD2	.	CASSLGTSGHGELFF	TGTGCCAGCAGTCTAGGGACTAGCGGCCACGGGGAGCTGTTTTTT
TRBV7-9	TRBJ2-7	TRBD2	few	CSSSLDRGKSGTLKEQYF	TGTTCCAGCAGCTTAGATCGGGGGAAAAGCGGGACGTTAAAGGAGCAGTACTTC
TRBV10-3	TRBJ1-1	TRBD1	once	CAIRTGGREAFF	TGTGCCATCAGGACAGGGGGCCGGGAAGCTTTCTTT
TRBV27	TRBJ1-2	TRBD1	.	CASSRDRDYGYTF	TGTGCCAGCAGTCGGGACAGAGACTATGGCTACACCTTC
TRBV7-9	TRBJ2-7	.	.	CASSPTGHTEYEQYF	TGTGCCAGCAGCCCAACCGGACACACCGAATACGAGCAGTACTTC
TRBV28	TRBJ2-7	.	few	CASRRTEGGASEQYF	TGTGCCAGCAGGCGAACAGAGGGGGGGGCGTCCGAGCAGTACTTC
TRBV29-1	TRBJ2-5	TRBD1	few	CSVEEHQGAHQETQYF	TGCAGCGTTGAAGAGCATCAGGGGGCCCACCAAGAGACCCAGTACTTC
TRBV18	TRBJ2-2	TRBD1	.	CASSPRDSSNTGELFF	TGTGCCAGCTCACCAAGGGACAGCTCGAACACCGGGGAGCTGTTTTTT
TRBV19	TRBJ2-7	TRBD1	.	CASSGTVAYEQYF	TGTGCCAGTAGCGGGACAGTCGCCTACGAGCAGTACTTC
TRBV30	TRBJ1-2	.	few	CAWSKQGTPNYGYTF	TGTGCCTGGAGTAAACAGGGAACCCCTAACTATGGCTACACCTTC
TRBV6-5	TRBJ1-2	.	.	CASSEQTNYGYTF	TGTGCCAGCAGTGAGCAGACAAACTATGGCTACACCTTC
TRBV6-5	TRBJ2-5	TRBD2	.	CASSYSPSGQETQYF	TGTGCCAGCAGTTACTCGCCTAGCGGACAAGAGACCCAGTACTTC
TRBV28	TRBJ2-3	TRBD2	once	CASTSPGLAGTTSTDTQYF	TGTGCCAGCACCTCCCCGGGACTAGCGGGTACTACTAGCACAGATACGCAGTATTTT
TRBV19	TRBJ1-2	.	.	CASNPGGTSYGYTF	TGTGCCAGTAACCCTGGAGGGACCTCCTATGGCTACACCTTC
TRBV29-1	TRBJ2-5	.	.	CSVDYSQETQYF	TGCAGCGTTGACTACAGCCAAGAGACCCAGTACTTC
TRBV27	TRBJ2-3	.	.	CASSFTGGTDTQYF	TGTGCCAGCAGTTTTACGGGGGGCACAGATACGCAGTATTTT
TRBV18	TRBJ2-5	TRBD2	.	CASSLGTSGRPTLQETQYF	TGTGCCAGCTCACTAGGGACTAGCGGGAGGCCAACGTTACAAGAGACCCAGTACTTC
TRBV9	TRBJ2-5	.	.	CASSVGQQETQYF	TGTGCCAGCAGCGTTGGTCAGCAAGAGACCCAGTACTTC
TRBV9	TRBJ2-1	.	once	CASSSLQENFYNEQFF	TGTGCCAGCAGCTCATTACAGGAGAACTTCTACAATGAGCAGTTCTTC
TRBV5-1	TRBJ2-1	TRBD2	.	CASSAGGPYNEQFF	TGCGCCAGCAGCGCGGGAGGGCCTTACAATGAGCAGTTCTTC
TRBV5-1	TRBJ2-7	.	few	CASSKAGPDEQYF	TGCGCCAGCTCAAAGGCAGGCCCTGACGAGCAGTACTTC
TRBV7-8	TRBJ2-1	.	.	CASSLGRGGNEQFF	TGTGCCAGCAGCCTAGGGCGAGGCGGAAATGAGCAGTTCTTC
TRBV7-6	TRBJ1-1	.	.	CASSLGPGMETNTEAFF	TGTGCCAGCAGCTTAGGACCGGGAATGGAGACGAACACTGAAGCTTTCTTT
TRBV9	TRBJ2-1	.	.	CASSVVSVPEQFF	TGTGCCAGCAGCGTAGTTTCGGTGCCTGAGCAGTTCTTC